This T cell receptor beta chain was retrieved from a study of T cell changes during pregnancy in multiple sclerosis. Using immunoSEQ multiplex PCR, the repertoire was profiled, and TCRdb retains in-frame clones only, with some absent. The data contain about 38,000 clones, around 90% of them singletons. The trim removed 5 bases at V and 7 bases at J, leaving 6 bases unmatched. The CDR3 spans 15 residues. Germline V gene data show CDR1 as KGHSH and CDR2 as LQKENI. This TCR came from a female donor with multiple sclerosis, enrolled in a pregnancy study. J is TRBJ2-2 and V is TRBV18; 11 bases agree with TRBD2. The sample here was CD4+ T cells from peripheral blood mononuclear cells, taken in the second trimester of pregnancy. This CDR3 reads CASSKLAGEDGELFF. CDR3 in DNA: TGTGCCAGCTCAAAACTAGCGGGAGAGGACGGGGAGCTGTTTTTT.